This entry lists 25 T cell receptor beta chains sequenced from one sample in a study of T cell responses to AZD1222 COVID-19 vaccine. Assay used: immunoSEQ multiplex PCR; TCRdb lists only in-frame clones, some missing. In the table there are 95,000 or so clones, approximately 89% of which are singletons. This material consisted of peripheral blood, taken 28 days after the second AZD1222 dose. The receptors originated from an adult who received the AZD1222 COVID-19 vaccine.

The chain has TRBV19 and TRBJ2-2; a possible D gene is TRBD2 (5 bases). Germline CDR1 LNHDA, CDR2 SQIVND (reference sequence). The V end lost 7 bases, the J end lost 7 bases, and 13 bases lay between the germline ends. This CDR3 comprises 13 residues. This CDR3 reads CASIKSSLGELFF. The DNA of the CDR3 is TGTGCCAGTATTAAGTCTAGCCTCGGGGAGCTGTTTTTT.

The CDR3 coding sequence is TGTGCCAGCAGCCACACGGGACTAGACACAGATACGCAGTATTTT. Protein product: CASSHTGLDTDTQYF. The chain carries TRBV11-2 and TRBJ2-3, with 8 bases aligning to TRBD2. The CDR3 extends over 15 amino acids. V lost 5 bases to trimming and J lost 2 bases; unmatched junction nucleotides: 6. The germline CDR1 and CDR2 sequences are SGHAT and FQNNGV.

The chain has TRBV2 and TRBJ2-1; D not resolved. CDR3 size: 15 residues. Trimming pared 7 bases from V and 2 bases from J, leaving 15 bases between. Germline V CDR1 and CDR2: SNHLY, FYNNEI. DNA of the CDR3: TGTGCCAGCACCGAGCAAAAGGGCCCCTACAATGAGCAGTTCTTC. Amino acids: CASTEQKGPYNEQFF.

This chain connects TRBV2 to TRBJ2-7, with D possibly matching TRBD1 (6 bases). Germline loops: CDR1 SNHLY, CDR2 FYNNEI. The CDR3 covers 13 residues. Trimming stripped 3 bases from V and 1 base from J, with 7 bases between. Written as DNA, the CDR3 is TGTGCCAGCAGTGACAGGGGATCCTACGAGCAGTACTTC. Its protein is CASSDRGSYEQYF. Full variable domain (outside the CDR3, taken from reference TRBV2 and TRBJ2-7): EPEVTQTPSHQVTQMGQEVILRCVPISNHLYFYWYRQILGQKVEFLVSFYNNEISEKSEIFDDQFSVERPDGSNFTLKIRSTKLEDSAMYFCASSDRGSYEQYFGPGTRLTVT.

This chain links TRBV25-1 with TRBJ2-7, with unresolved D. Between the trimmed V and J ends, which lost 6 bases and 7 bases, there was a span of 16 bases. The CDR3 runs 13 residues. The germline V gene encodes CDR1 MGHDK and CDR2 SYGVNS. The CDR3 coding sequence is TGTGCCAGCAGCGGCCCTCGTTCGAGAGAGCAGTACTTC. Translating gives CASSGPRSREQYF.

The chain combines TRBV19 with TRBJ2-1; 13 nucleotides agree with TRBD2. Trimming cost V 4 bases and J 2 bases; bases outside gene matches: 8. From germline, CDR1 is LNHDA and CDR2 SQIVND (reference sequence). The CDR3 runs 18 residues. CDR3 residues: CASSTVTTSGRAYNEQFF. The DNA for the CDR3 is TGTGCCAGTAGTACCGTTACCACTAGCGGGAGGGCCTACAATGAGCAGTTCTTC.

The rearrangement uses TRBV21-1 and TRBJ1-3; the DNA was not used to check the table's D call, TRBD1. TRBV21-1 represents a pseudogene. CDR3 length: 16 residues. This CDR3 is CASSKEGTSSGNTIYF. The CDR3 nucleotides are TGTGCCAGCAGCAAAGAAGGGACATCCTCTGGAAACACCATATATTTT.

The rearrangement joins TRBV5-1 to TRBJ2-7; D remains ambiguous. The CDR3 sequence is 13 residues long. V gave up 2 bases and J gave up 4 bases, with 10 bases separating them. Germline V CDR1 and CDR2: SGHRS, YFSETQ. CDR3 coding DNA: TGCGCCAGCAGCTTATACCTAGATTACGAGCAGTACTTC. Protein: CASSLYLDYEQYF.

The chain couples TRBV30 to TRBJ1-6; 7 positions agree with TRBD1. The germline V gene has CDR1 GTSNPN and CDR2 SVGIG (reference sequence). V lost 7 bases to trimming and J lost 10 bases; unmatched junction nucleotides: 7. The CDR3 is made up of 12 amino acids. The CDR3 sequence: CALEGGGSPLHF. CDR3 DNA sequence: TGTGCCTTGGAAGGGGGCGGATCACCCCTCCACTTT.

In DNA form, the CDR3 reads TGTGCCAGCAGTTTTCAGGGCAGGAGTGAAAAACTGTTTTTT. Amino acids: CASSFQGRSEKLFF. This chain connects TRBV27 to TRBJ1-4, with a possible D match to TRBD1 (5 bases). Trimming left V 3 bases short and J 7 bases short, with 12 bases between. CDR3 length equals 14 residues. Germline V gene lookup returns CDR1 MNHEY and CDR2 SMNVEV (reference sequence).

The rearrangement joins TRBV30 to TRBJ2-7; weak D call: TRBD1 (6 bases). The CDR3 is 13 amino acids. With 2 bases removed from V and 3 bases from J, the gap between germline ends came to 11 bases. CDR1 is GTSNPN and CDR2 is SVGIG in the germline V gene (reference sequence). CDR3 nucleotides: TGTGCCTGGAGTCGGGGACAACTCTACGAGCAGTACTTC. As protein: CAWSRGQLYEQYF. Full variable domain (rest looked up from reference TRBV30 and TRBJ2-7): SQTIHQWPATLVQPVGSPLSLECTVEGTSNPNLYWYRQAAGRGLQLLFYSVGIGQISSEVPQNLSASRPQDRQFILSSKKLLLSDSGFYLCAWSRGQLYEQYFGPGTRLTVT.

This clone occurred once. The CDR3 DNA sequence: TGTGCCAGCACCCAAGGGGGGTTTGATGAAAAACTGTTTTTT. Its translation is CASTQGGFDEKLFF. The chain recombines TRBV6-5 with TRBJ1-4; a possible D gene is TRBD1 (6 bases). The V end was cut by 7 bases, the J end by 6 bases, with 15 bases between. The CDR3 runs 14 residues. Germline CDR1 and CDR2: MNHEY and SVGAGI.

This clone was picked up a small number of times. This chain uses TRBV7-9 with TRBJ1-2; a possible D gene is TRBD1 (6 bases). Germline values: CDR1 SEHNR, CDR2 FQNEAQ (reference sequence). V lost 1 base and J lost 8, with 8 bases in between. The CDR3 has 12 residues. The CDR3: CASSLDREGYTF. In nucleotides, the CDR3 is TGTGCCAGCAGCTTAGACAGGGAAGGCTACACCTTC.

This clone was seen just once. CDR3 nucleotide sequence: TGTGCCAGCAGCGTCCAGGGGGCGCAGACTGAAGCTTTCTTT. As protein: CASSVQGAQTEAFF. The rearrangement joins TRBV6-5 to TRBJ1-1; 8 bases match TRBD1. V was clipped by 6 bases and J by 5 bases; unmatched bases: 8. This CDR3 has 14 amino acids. Germline V gene data show CDR1 as MNHEY and CDR2 as SVGAGI.

This clone showed up just once. The J gene is TRBJ2-1, the V gene TRBV5-1; TRBD2 matches at 7 bases. Trimming removed 7 bases from V and 4 bases from J; junction bases left unmatched: 8. In germline, CDR1 is SGHRS, CDR2 YFSETQ. The CDR3 runs to 14 residues. CDR3 sequence (DNA): TGCGCCAGCGGCCGGGACTACCTATACAATGAGCAGTTCTTC. Its protein product is CASGRDYLYNEQFF. The complete variable domain, with remaining parts taken from reference TRBV5-1 and TRBJ2-1, reads KAGVTQTPRYLIKTRGQQVTLSCSPISGHRSVSWYQQTPGQGLQFLFEYFSETQRNKGNFPGRFSGRQFSNSRSEMNVSTLELGDSALYLCASGRDYLYNEQFFGPGTRLTVL.

This clone was observed a few times. Here the CDR3 reads CASTAYGYTF. Here the CDR3 DNA reads TGTGCCAGCACAGCCTATGGCTACACCTTC. V gene TRBV21-1 combines with J gene TRBJ1-2. TRBV21-1 is described as a pseudogene. CDR3 size: 10 residues.

This clone came up once. The chain is built from TRBV12-3 or TRBV12-4 and TRBJ1-4, with D perhaps TRBD1 (5 bases). There are 13 residues in the CDR3. The V end was cut by 6 bases, the J end by 7 bases, with 12 bases between. The CDR3 spells CASSLWGGEKLFF. CDR3 coding DNA: TGTGCCAGCAGCCTCTGGGGGGGTGAAAAACTGTTTTTT.

The chain employs TRBV10-3 and TRBJ2-1, with D maybe TRBD2 (6 bases). Per the germline V gene, CDR1 is ENHRY and CDR2 is SYGVKD. Trimming took off 2 bases at V and 7 bases at J, with 12 bases between the two ends. This CDR3 spans 14 amino acids. The CDR3 DNA reads TGTGCCATCAGTGAGCGGGAGCGCCTGAATGAGCAGTTCTTC. It translates to CAISERERLNEQFF.

This clone came up once. The V and J genes are TRBV6-1 and TRBJ2-7; 9 bases fit TRBD1. Trimming cost V 1 base and J 4 bases; bases outside gene matches: 5. Germline V gene sequence: CDR1 MNHNS, CDR2 SASEGT. The CDR3 is 15 amino acids. The CDR3 is CASSEVPGQGYEQYF. The DNA for the CDR3 is TGTGCCAGCAGTGAAGTACCGGGACAGGGTTACGAGCAGTACTTC.

The chain is built from TRBV6-5 and TRBJ2-2; D gene unclear. The germline gives CDR1 MNHEY, CDR2 SVGAGI. This CDR3 spans 13 amino acids. V was clipped by 4 bases and J by 0 bases, with 3 bases between them. CDR3 in amino acids: CASSWANTGELFF. CDR3 nucleotide sequence: TGTGCCAGCAGTTGGGCGAACACCGGGGAGCTGTTTTTT.

The chain is built from TRBV29-1 and TRBJ1-5; TRBD1 matches at 7 bases. After removal of 5 bases from V and 4 bases from J, the junction contained 8 bases not matched to a gene. CDR1 and CDR2 (germline): SQVTM, ANQGSEA. CDR3 size: 14 residues. The CDR3 here is CSVSGGQSNQPQHF. CDR3 DNA sequence: TGCAGCGTTAGTGGGGGACAGTCAAATCAGCCCCAGCATTTT.

V is TRBV28 and J is TRBJ1-6; 7 positions agree with TRBD1. This CDR3 region has 17 residues. V shed 5 bases, J shed 3 bases, and the junction held 10 bases outside the gene matches. From germline, CDR1 is MDHEN and CDR2 SYDVKM. CDR3 loop: CASSGQRSGGYNSPLHF. CDR3 sequence (DNA): TGTGCCAGCAGTGGGCAACGATCAGGGGGCTATAATTCACCCCTCCACTTT.

The V call is TRBV6-5, the J call TRBJ1-6, with D possibly TRBD1 on 5 matching bases. V dropped 0 bases and J dropped 9 bases, with 15 bases sitting between them. CDR3 length: 16 amino acids. In germline, CDR1 is MNHEY, CDR2 SVGAGI. This chain's CDR3 is CASSYSPGPALSPLHF. The CDR3, as DNA: TGTGCCAGCAGTTACTCGCCAGGGCCAGCGCTTTCACCCCTCCACTTT.

The genes are TRBV5-1 and TRBJ2-1; 7 positions agree with TRBD2. CDR1 is SGHRS, CDR2 YFSETQ, per germline. V lost 3 bases to trimming and J lost 7 bases; unmatched junction nucleotides: 4. The CDR3 loop spans 13 amino acids. The CDR3 is CASSSIGGNEQFF. In nucleotides, the CDR3 is TGCGCCAGCAGCTCTATCGGGGGGAATGAGCAGTTCTTC. The complete variable domain, with remaining parts taken from reference TRBV5-1 and TRBJ2-1, reads KAGVTQTPRYLIKTRGQQVTLSCSPISGHRSVSWYQQTPGQGLQFLFEYFSETQRNKGNFPGRFSGRQFSNSRSEMNVSTLELGDSALYLCASSSIGGNEQFFGPGTRLTVL.

The chain joins TRBV10-3 to TRBJ2-1; possible D gene TRBD2, 5 bases. Germline V gene sequence: CDR1 ENHRY, CDR2 SYGVKD. The V gene lost 4 bases and the J gene lost 3 bases, with 16 bases spanning the gap. This CDR3 region has 16 residues. CDR3 region: CAISVSRNDYYNEQFF. CDR3 in DNA: TGTGCCATCAGTGTTTCGAGGAACGACTACTACAATGAGCAGTTCTTC.